What follows is one T cell receptor (beta chain) and its context. Its antigen is not identified. The PCR used 60 Vbeta and 13 Jbeta primers. The table came from immunoSEQ multiplex PCR; TCRdb's copy has only in-frame clones and leaves some out. The data hold about 220,000 clones, with roughly 83% observed a single time. This record belongs to a study of cytomegalovirus exposure and HLA in healthy donors. The CDR3 runs to 13 residues. Germline V CDR1 and CDR2: MNHNS, SASEGT. Trimming cost V 9 bases and J 4 bases, with 16 bases left between them. Study-level points and caveats: Among the CMV-associated chains, a few were confirmed in vitro as specific for CMV antigens.

The material sequenced was PBMCs. The chain employs TRBV6-1 and TRBJ2-7, with D perhaps TRBD1 (7 bases). The TCR sequence derives from a boy aged 2 to 9 in good health and CMV-seronegative. CDR3 coding DNA: TGTGCCAGTGCGGGACAGAAATCGTACGAGCAGTACTTC. Protein: CASAGQKSYEQYF.